The clone carrying this T cell receptor (beta chain) was observed a handful of times. A mixed TRB-A/B primer pool amplified rearranged TRB by multiplex touch-down PCR. TCRdb recomputed calls from the multiplex PCR reads with MiXCR, one row per CDR3 protein. The sample lists more than 8,500 distinct CDR3 sequences; 35% to 50% were seen once. These data are taken from a study of T cell repertoires in aging, cancer and after chemotherapy. TCR beta rearrangements were amplified from peripheral blood genomic DNA. Material: blood. The TCR was taken from a human donor with a solid tumor.

The CDR3 loop reads CASSFKRAALETQYF. As DNA, the CDR3 is TGTGCCAGCAGCTTCAAAAGGGCAGCCCTGGAGACCCAGTACTTC. The chain employs TRBV11-3 and TRBJ2-5; D is ambiguous. V lost 3 bases and J 5 bases, leaving 16 bases between the germline ends. The CDR3 is 15 residues long. Looked up from germline, CDR1 is SGHNT and CDR2 is YENEEA.